The 3 T cell receptor beta chains in this list originate from one sample, sequenced in a study of T cells in localized non-small cell lung cancer. The data were produced by immunoSEQ multiplex PCR, yet TCRdb's version contains in-frame clones alone and is incomplete. The sample has over 70,000 clones; roughly nine tenths are singletons. Specimen: peripheral blood, collected before any cancer treatment. The receptors were sampled from an older male donor with stage III squamous cell lung carcinoma.

This clone is a singleton in its sample. The chain has TRBV9 and TRBJ1-2; 7 bases align to TRBD1. J gave up 1 base and V 4 bases, and 1 base lay outside the gene matches. The CDR3 totals 13 residues. The V gene's germline CDR1 is SGDLS and CDR2 YYNGEE. CDR3 coding DNA: TGTGCCAGCAGCCGGGACAGTAACTATGGCTACACCTTC. It encodes CASSRDSNYGYTF.

The chain has TRBV29-1 and TRBJ2-3; TRBD1 agrees at 8 bases. The V and J ends lost 7 bases and 3 bases, in that order; junction bases with no gene match: 9. The CDR3 consists of 14 residues. Looked up from germline, CDR1 is SQVTM and CDR2 is ANQGSEA. Here the CDR3 DNA reads TGCAGCGCCCCCGACAGGGGCGAGACAGATACGCAGTATTTT. The encoded protein is CSAPDRGETDTQYF.

V usage is TRBV30 and J usage is TRBJ2-5; 7 nucleotides line up with TRBD2. The CDR3 runs to 14 residues. The germline CDR1 and CDR2 sequences are GTSNPN and SVGIG (reference sequence). With 0 bases clipped from V and 4 bases from J, the junction kept 5 bases outside the gene matches. The CDR3 sequence is CAWSVAGERETQYF. CDR3 DNA sequence: TGTGCCTGGAGTGTGGCGGGGGAACGAGAGACCCAGTACTTC.